Presented here are 13 T cell receptor beta chains from one specimen sequenced in a study of siplizumab effects on memory and regulatory T cells. Produced via immunoSEQ multiplex PCR; TCRdb's table is partial and in-frame only. The sample includes around 99,000 clones, approximately 90% seen only once; the top ten take 0.6% to 0.8%. The sample was Tregs sorted from blood. These receptor sequences come from a human donor in good health.

The chain is built from TRBV27 and TRBJ1-4; unclear D gene. Deletions cut 2 bases from V and 0 bases from J, with 7 bases between. The CDR3 is 15 residues long. Germline-derived CDR1 and CDR2 are MNHEY and SMNVEV (reference sequence). CDR3 nucleotide sequence: TGTGCCAGCAGTTTAAGAGTTGCAACTAATGAAAAACTGTTTTTT. It specifies CASSLRVATNEKLFF.

The genes are TRBV18 and TRBJ1-6; D uncertain. V lost 6 bases and J lost 14, with 14 bases in between. This CDR3 has 12 amino acids. Germline V lookup: CDR1 KGHSH, CDR2 LQKENI. Here the CDR3 reads CASSPGLEALHF. The CDR3 DNA sequence: TGTGCCAGCTCCCCCGGCCTGGAGGCCCTCCACTTT.

This chain links TRBV5-1 with TRBJ2-1, with 14 bases matching TRBD2. This CDR3 has 16 residues. V shed 2 bases, J shed 3 bases, and the junction held 1 base outside the gene matches. Germline V gene data show CDR1 as SGHRS and CDR2 as YFSETQ. The CDR3 coding sequence is TGCGCCAGCAGCTTCGGGACTAGCGGGGGCTACAATGAGCAGTTCTTC. Protein sequence: CASSFGTSGGYNEQFF.

The chain links TRBV30 to TRBJ2-4; D is possibly TRBD1 or TRBD2 (5 bases each). The germline gives CDR1 GTSNPN, CDR2 SVGIG (reference sequence). Trimming stripped 3 bases from V and 0 bases from J, with 12 bases between. The CDR3 is 15 amino acids. In nucleotides, the CDR3 is TGTGCCTGGAGGGGGTGGGGGAGAGCCAAAAACATTCAGTACTTC. As protein: CAWRGWGRAKNIQYF.

DNA of the CDR3: TGCGCCAGCAGCTTGGGGGATATTCGCTACGAGCAGTACTTC. The encoded protein is CASSLGDIRYEQYF. The chain recombines TRBV5-1 with TRBJ2-7; D ambiguous. This CDR3 is 14 amino acids long. Deletions cut 0 bases from V and 3 bases from J, with 10 bases between. Germline CDR1 and CDR2: SGHRS and YFSETQ.

The V gene is TRBV5-4, the J gene TRBJ2-1; D gene ambiguous. Trimming took off 0 bases at V and 7 bases at J, with 5 bases between the two ends. The CDR3 runs 12 residues. Germline loops: CDR1 SGHNT, CDR2 YYREEE (reference sequence). CDR3 residues: CASSLEGNEQFF. The CDR3 bases are TGTGCCAGCAGCTTGGAAGGGAATGAGCAGTTCTTC.

The gene calls are TRBV27 and TRBJ1-4; D may be TRBD1 (5 bases). This CDR3 comprises 15 residues. V was clipped by 5 bases and J by 3 bases, with 13 bases between them. Germline V gene lookup returns CDR1 MNHEY and CDR2 SMNVEV (reference sequence). This CDR3 is CASSTAGGSNEKLFF. The CDR3 DNA is TGTGCCAGCAGTACAGCTGGGGGATCTAATGAAAAACTGTTTTTT.

The genes are TRBV5-1 and TRBJ2-5; weak D call: TRBD1 (5 bases). The germline V gene encodes CDR1 SGHRS and CDR2 YFSETQ. V lost 4 bases and J lost 2, with 12 bases in between. There are 14 residues in the CDR3. CDR3 residues: CASSNVPGQETQYF. The CDR3 DNA is TGCGCCAGCAGCAATGTCCCAGGGCAAGAGACCCAGTACTTC.

V and J are TRBV7-9 and TRBJ2-2, with TRBD1 identical over 9 bases. The CDR3 is 16 amino acids. Germline CDR1 SEHNR, CDR2 FQNEAQ (reference sequence). Germline trimming cut 5 bases from V and 5 bases from J; bases unmatched to any gene: 9. This CDR3 is CASSDRQGGLTGELFF. The CDR3 DNA reads TGTGCCAGCAGCGACCGACAGGGGGGTTTGACCGGGGAGCTGTTTTTT.

The V gene is TRBV30, the J gene TRBJ1-4; tentatively, D is TRBD1 (6 bases). V dropped 2 bases and J dropped 7 bases, with 14 bases sitting between them. CDR3 length: 14 residues. The V gene's germline CDR1 is GTSNPN and CDR2 SVGIG (reference sequence). DNA for the CDR3: TGTGCCTGGAGTCCGAACAGAGGGGGTGAAAAACTGTTTTTT. Amino acids: CAWSPNRGGEKLFF.

This chain uses TRBV6-1 with TRBJ2-2; tentative D call: TRBD2 (6 bases). The CDR3 is 15 residues long. CDR1 is MNHNS and CDR2 is SASEGT in the germline V gene. V was clipped by 6 bases and J by 7 bases, with 18 bases between them. CDR3 coding DNA: TGTGCCAGCAGGGGTCCCGGGACTTTGAGCGGGGAGCTGTTTTTT. Its protein product is CASRGPGTLSGELFF.

The V call is TRBV6-1, the J call TRBJ1-3, with D perhaps TRBD1 (5 bases). V was cut by 3 bases and J by 3 bases, with 21 bases left in between. Germline CDR1 and CDR2: MNHNS and SASEGT. This CDR3 is built from 18 residues. CDR3 sequence reads: CASSDRISGFRSGNTIYF. The CDR3, as DNA: TGTGCCAGCAGTGATAGAATTTCAGGGTTTCGGAGTGGAAACACCATATATTTT.

This clone is a singleton in its sample. The V and J genes are TRBV5-1 and TRBJ1-1; D ambiguous. Trimming took 6 bases from V and 1 from J, leaving 10 bases between them. This CDR3 is built from 13 residues. Germline values: CDR1 SGHRS, CDR2 YFSETQ. The CDR3 sequence: CASNNQANTEAFF. CDR3 in DNA: TGCGCCAGCAATAATCAAGCGAACACTGAAGCTTTCTTT.